This T cell receptor beta chain came from a study of blood T cell repertoires in COVID-19. On the study more broadly: PBMCs, B-cell-depleted T cells, or T cells were the source of the cDNA or gDNA that made up the material.

Researchers sorted participants into cohorts using their self-reported clinical history. Germline lookup yields CDR1 LNHNV and CDR2 YYDKDF (reference sequence). Trimming removed 7 bases from V and 2 bases from J; junction bases left unmatched: 8. This CDR3 comprises 15 residues. Authors' methods: Cell counts per sample came from amplifying reference gene primers. TCRdb's table, derived via immunoSEQ multiplex PCR, lists solely in-frame clones and lacks some. Clone size and the V and J calls come from that table; the DNA yielded D and trimming. This repertoire shows 250,000 to 350,000 clones, around 85% found once; its top ten account for under 3%.

The sequenced sample was PBMCs or T cells enriched from blood (not recorded which). This receptor was obtained from a woman between 50 and 59 years old who had recovered from COVID-19. The chain joins TRBV15 to TRBJ2-3, with 8 nucleotides matching TRBD1. In nucleotides, the CDR3 is TGTGCCACCAAGCCGGGACAGGCGATCACAGATACGCAGTATTTT. This translates into CATKPGQAITDTQYF.